Following are 19 T cell receptor beta chains from one sample sequenced in a study of cytotoxic CD8 clonotypes in ibrutinib-treated CLL. Generated by immunoSEQ multiplex PCR, the TCRdb table keeps only in-frame clones and is missing some. The data contain about 200,000 clones, 75% to 80% of them singletons. The starting material was PBMCs, obtained after 12 months of ibrutinib treatment. The receptor set was obtained from a human donor with chronic lymphocytic leukemia.

J is TRBJ2-5 and V is TRBV7-9; 14 bases line up with TRBD2. CDR3 size: 15 residues. Germline CDR1 is SEHNR and CDR2 is FQNEAQ (reference sequence). Trimming removed 5 bases from V and 4 bases from J; junction bases left unmatched: 3. The CDR3 spells CASSAGLAGGETQYF. The CDR3 DNA follows: TGTGCCAGCAGCGCAGGACTAGCGGGGGGAGAGACCCAGTACTTC.

The rearrangement links TRBV20-1 to TRBJ2-3; D remains ambiguous. This CDR3 is 10 amino acids long. The V gene lost 5 bases and the J gene lost 1 base, with 1 base spanning the gap. Germline V gene lookup returns CDR1 DFQATT and CDR2 SNEGSKA (reference sequence). This chain's CDR3 is CSAGTDTQYF. The CDR3 DNA follows: TGCAGTGCTGGCACAGATACGCAGTATTTT.

This clone appeared once. This rearrangement joins TRBV2 to TRBJ2-5; 9 nucleotides line up with TRBD1. V was clipped by 5 bases and J by 7 bases; unmatched bases: 8. The CDR3 is made up of 14 amino acids. Germline CDR1 and CDR2: SNHLY and FYNNEI. CDR3 residues: CASSSRTGVGTQYF. CDR3 DNA: TGTGCCAGCAGTTCGCGGACAGGGGTGGGGACCCAGTACTTC.

This chain connects TRBV5-6 to TRBJ2-7; D perhaps matches TRBD1 (5 bases). Trimming cost V 5 bases and J 3 bases, with 12 bases left between them. Germline lookup yields CDR1 SGHDT and CDR2 YYEEEE. The CDR3 is made up of 13 amino acids. The CDR3 region has the DNA TGTGCCAGCAGGGACATGGCTAGCTACGAGCAGTACTTC. This codes for CASRDMASYEQYF.

DNA for the CDR3: TGTGCCAGCAGCCCCAGATCCATCCGGACTAACTATGGCTACACCTTC. It yields the protein CASSPRSIRTNYGYTF. The chain has TRBV11-2 and TRBJ1-2; no definite D call. V gave up 5 bases and J gave up 0 bases, with 16 bases separating them. CDR3 length: 16 amino acids. The germline CDR1 and CDR2 sequences are SGHAT and FQNNGV. The full variable domain, rest sourced from reference TRBV11-2 and TRBJ1-2, is EAGVAQSPRYKIIEKRQSVAFWCNPISGHATLYWYQQILGQGPKLLIQFQNNGVVDDSQLPKDRFSAERLKGVDSTLKIQPAKLEDSAVYLCASSPRSIRTNYGYTFGSGTRLTVV.

In this sample, this clone turned up many times. The chain uses TRBV14 and TRBJ2-5; D unclear. CDR3 size: 14 residues. Germline V gives CDR1 SGHDN, CDR2 FVKESK. The V end lost 1 base, the J end lost 5 bases, and 11 bases lay between the germline ends. CDR3 nucleotide sequence: TGTGCCAGCAGCCAAGGAGCAAGGAGCGAGACCCAGTACTTC. Protein: CASSQGARSETQYF.

The gene calls are TRBV7-8 and TRBJ1-1; maybe TRBD1 (5 bases). CDR3 size: 16 residues. Trimming removed 4 bases from V and 5 bases from J, with 20 bases in between. From germline, CDR1 is SGHVS and CDR2 FQNEAQ. The CDR3 nucleotides are TGTGCCAGCAGCTCCCTCGGTCCCGGGGCTGGGACTGAAGCTTTCTTT. Protein: CASSSLGPGAGTEAFF.

A remark on this clone: Other DNA variants within this sample encode the same CDR3. The rearrangement uses TRBV5-6 and TRBJ1-5; TRBD1 matches 7 bases. Germline V CDR1 and CDR2: SGHDT, YYEEEE. V dropped 0 bases and J dropped 6; count of bases not matched to a gene: 3. CDR3 size: 14 residues. This chain's CDR3 is CASSLGQGVQPQHF. The CDR3 DNA sequence: TGTGCCAGCAGCTTGGGACAGGGTGTTCAGCCCCAGCATTTT. The complete variable domain, with remaining parts taken from reference TRBV5-6 and TRBJ1-5, reads DAGVTQSPTHLIKTRGQQVTLRCSPKSGHDTVSWYQQALGQGPQFIFQYYEEEERQRGNFPDRFSGHQFPNYSSELNVNALLLGDSALYLCASSLGQGVQPQHFGDGTRLSIL.

This clone was counted only a few times. V usage is TRBV15 and J usage is TRBJ1-1; TRBD1 might be the D (5 bases). The V gene's germline CDR1 is LNHNV and CDR2 YYDKDF (reference sequence). V dropped 9 bases and J dropped 2 bases, with 13 bases sitting between them. This CDR3 has 13 residues. The CDR3 nucleotides are TGTGCCACACTGCAGGGATACAACACTGAAGCTTTCTTT. Protein product: CATLQGYNTEAFF.

V is TRBV19 and J is TRBJ1-1; tentative D call: TRBD1 (5 bases). The CDR3 is 14 amino acids. V lost 7 bases and J lost 3, with 15 bases in between. Germline V gives CDR1 LNHDA, CDR2 SQIVND (reference sequence). The CDR3 reads CASTPGRGYTEAFF. The CDR3 DNA is TGTGCCAGTACCCCAGGGCGAGGATACACTGAAGCTTTCTTT.

This clone came up once. This chain uses TRBV2 with TRBJ1-6; 9 nucleotides align to TRBD1. This CDR3 is built from 15 residues. Per the germline V gene, CDR1 is SNHLY and CDR2 is FYNNEI. V was clipped by 8 bases and J by 7 bases; unmatched bases: 9. For the CDR3, the DNA is TGTGCCAGCTACCCTACCGGGACAGGGAATTCACCCCTCCACTTT. This codes for CASYPTGTGNSPLHF.

This clone was counted once. Sequence at one end of the junction differs from germline and may be a read error. V gene TRBV4-1 combines with J gene TRBJ2-3; 7 nucleotides agree with TRBD1. The germline gives CDR1 MGHRA, CDR2 YSYEKL. This CDR3 spans 15 amino acids. DNA of the CDR3: TGCGCCAGCAGCCTCCAGGGACAGCGGACAGATATGCAGTATTTT. Amino acid sequence: CASSLQGQRTDMQYF.

The CDR3 nucleotides are TGTGCCAGCAGCACACGGCCCTCTAGCCCAGATACGCAGTATTTT. This codes for CASSTRPSSPDTQYF. The V gene is TRBV6-6, the J gene TRBJ2-3, with D possibly being TRBD2 (5 bases). V was cut by 6 bases and J by 4 bases, with 17 bases left in between. This CDR3 contains 15 residues. CDR1 is MNHNY, CDR2 SVGAGI, per germline (reference sequence).

The rearrangement uses TRBV28 and TRBJ2-5; D is possibly TRBD2 (6 bases). The germline gives CDR1 MDHEN, CDR2 SYDVKM. Trimming left V 3 bases short and J 7 bases short, with 6 bases between. The CDR3 runs 11 residues. DNA for the CDR3: TGTGCCAGCAGTTTGGGGGGGACCCAGTACTTC. This codes for CASSLGGTQYF. Full variable domain (missing parts from reference TRBV28 and TRBJ2-5): DVKVTQSSRYLVKRTGEKVFLECVQDMDHENMFWYRQDPGLGLRLIYFSYDVKMKEKGDIPEGYSVSREKKERFSLILESASTNQTSMYLCASSLGGTQYFGPGTRLLVL.

This chain links TRBV2 with TRBJ2-7; a possible D gene is TRBD1 (6 bases). Germline CDR1 reads SNHLY; CDR2 reads FYNNEI. Trimming pared 8 bases from V and 2 bases from J, leaving 13 bases between. The CDR3 has 13 amino acids. CDR3 DNA: TGTGCCAGCGATGCAGGGGTTCCCTACGAGCAGTACTTC. Amino acid sequence: CASDAGVPYEQYF. Full variable domain (remainder filled in from reference TRBV2 and TRBJ2-7): EPEVTQTPSHQVTQMGQEVILRCVPISNHLYFYWYRQILGQKVEFLVSFYNNEISEKSEIFDDQFSVERPDGSNFTLKIRSTKLEDSAMYFCASDAGVPYEQYFGPGTRLTVT.

J is TRBJ2-5 and V is TRBV11-2, with no clear D. This CDR3 region has 14 residues. Deletions cut 1 base from V and 7 bases from J, with 13 bases between. Germline CDR1 and CDR2: SGHAT and FQNNGV. The CDR3 loop reads CASSLVRTPRTQYF. The CDR3 DNA follows: TGTGCCAGCAGCTTAGTACGGACCCCCCGGACCCAGTACTTC.

The chain has TRBV28 and TRBJ1-1, with 8 bases identical to TRBD1. Germline-derived CDR1 and CDR2 are MDHEN and SYDVKM. This CDR3 has 13 amino acids. V was pared by 8 bases and J by 6 bases, with 8 bases of the junction left unmatched. The CDR3 nucleotides are TGTGCCAGCGGTGGACAGGGTGCCCCTGAAGCTTTCTTT. Translation gives CASGGQGAPEAFF.

The chain links TRBV28 to TRBJ1-2; D unclear. The V end was cut by 6 bases, the J end by 8 bases, with 13 bases between. Germline CDR1 reads MDHEN; CDR2 reads SYDVKM. The CDR3 covers 12 residues. CDR3 coding DNA: TGTGCCAGCAGCACCAGGAAGAGCGGCTACACCTTC. Translated: CASSTRKSGYTF.

The V call is TRBV18, the J call TRBJ2-4, with 7 bases that match TRBD2. CDR1 and CDR2 from the germline V gene are KGHSH and LQKENI. The trim removed 6 bases at V and 9 bases at J, leaving 17 bases unmatched. The CDR3 runs to 16 residues. In DNA, the CDR3 is TGTGCCAGCTCCGAGACACTAGGGACTTCGGGGGGCATTCAGTACTTC. As protein: CASSETLGTSGGIQYF.